Sequencing of this T cell receptor beta chain was carried out in a study of shared clonotypes between healthy human individuals. Once extracted for a subset, genomic DNA was divided evenly among several immunoSEQ plates. Profiling relied on immunoSEQ multiplex PCR, and the TCRdb table lists in-frame clones only, not all of them. The data hold approximately 1.1 million clones, with approximately 80% observed a single time. As concerns this clone: Its cognate antigen is unknown.

Trimming left V 3 bases short and J 0 bases short, with 13 bases between. The V gene's germline CDR1 is SGHDT and CDR2 YYEEEE. There are 16 residues in the CDR3. All donors were Caucasian adults living in Nashville, Tennessee. Regarding the study as a whole: Non-shared clonotypes had lower generation probabilities than clonotypes shared by all four sorted-subset donors.

The sequencing sample was made of memory CD4+ T cells from PBMCs. The subset denotes: CD45RA-negative fraction. The chain recombines TRBV5-6 with TRBJ2-1; D ambiguous. This receptor was taken from a man aged 18 to 30 in good health. Some clones in this sample may be carry-over from other donors' samples. CDR3 in amino acids: CASSSTRARSYNEQFF. The CDR3 DNA is TGTGCCAGCAGCTCTACACGGGCCCGCTCCTACAATGAGCAGTTCTTC.